This T cell receptor (beta chain) was observed in a study of T cells in tuberculosis. Clones were sequenced by immunoSEQ multiplex PCR, and TCRdb holds only the in-frame ones, with some missing. The data contain under 25,000 clones, almost 97% of them seen just once; the ten biggest clones take up 5% to 7.5%. This CDR3 has 15 residues. V was pared by 0 bases and J by 3 bases, with 11 bases between. Germline V CDR1 and CDR2: SGHDT, YYEEEE. This chain joins TRBV5-6 and TRBJ2-3; TRBD2 is a possible D gene (6 bases). Sequencing input: PBMCs. The receptor's source is a donor aged 10-30 years with latent tuberculosis or without tuberculosis infection. The CDR3 protein is CASSLAVGLTDTQYF. CDR3 coding DNA: TGTGCCAGCAGCTTGGCCGTGGGACTTACAGATACGCAGTATTTT.